This T cell receptor beta chain derives from a study of T-cell memory formation after mild COVID-19. Study at large: TCR clusters mostly belonged to single donors.

This clonotype was found a few times. Via MiXCR, TCRdb re-called the 5' RACE reads, giving one row per CDR3 protein. The table records approximately 89,000 distinct CDR3 sequences, about 23% of them present only once. The origin of this receptor is a young man who had mild COVID-19 (a few samples of this study predate the infection). Cell type and time point are not known. The sample taken for sequencing was PBMCs or a T cell subset sorted from them (not recorded which).

The CDR3 DNA sequence: TGTGCCAGCAGTTTAGCGGGAAGCGGGACTGAAGCTTTCTTT. Residues: CASSLAGSGTEAFF. V is TRBV27 and J is TRBJ1-1, with unresolved D. The germline V and J ends were trimmed by 2 bases and 5 bases, with 12 bases remaining between them. In germline, CDR1 is MNHEY, CDR2 SMNVEV (reference sequence). The CDR3 is 14 residues long.